The 10 T cell receptor beta chains given below trace back to one sample, sequenced in a study of PD-L1 blockade in urothelial cancer (TCRdb year 2017). The library was built by means of the immunoSEQ multiplex PCR assay. The table was pulled from immuneACCESS by TCRdb, which kept in-frame rearrangements only. Such tables lose some clones; where checked, under half of the loss comes from unresolved V genes, and the rest has no known cause. This sample has about 110,000 clones in its table, and 85% to 95% of those were observed once. Of the sample, around 4% is held by the ten largest clones. The time point tag for this specimen amounts to: peripheral blood 6 weeks after treatment start. The starting material was PBMCs, obtained around atezolizumab (anti-PD-L1) treatment. The receptor set was obtained from a man aged 55 to 69 with urothelial cancer.

This sequence joins TRBV7-2 and TRBJ2-3, with 8 bases matching TRBD2. With 4 bases clipped from V and 3 bases from J, the junction kept 6 bases outside the gene matches. The length of the CDR3 is 15 residues. Germline lookup yields CDR1 SGHTA and CDR2 FQGNSA. Here the CDR3 reads CASSSPGLGTDTQYF. Written as DNA, the CDR3 is TGTGCCAGCAGCTCCCCGGGACTAGGTACAGATACGCAGTATTTT.

The chain recombines TRBV5-1 with TRBJ1-5, with a tentative D call TRBD1 (5 bases). The CDR3 loop spans 14 amino acids. CDR1 and CDR2 from the germline V gene are SGHRS and YFSETQ. V lost 4 bases to trimming and J lost 2 bases, with 10 bases between them. Here the CDR3 DNA reads TGCGCCAGCAGCCAAGAAGGGGGCAATCAGCCCCAGCATTTT. This sequence encodes CASSQEGGNQPQHF.

V usage is TRBV2 and J usage is TRBJ2-7; perhaps TRBD2 as D (6 bases). The CDR3 contains 13 residues. V was cut by 5 bases and J by 6 bases, with 14 bases left in between. Germline V gene data show CDR1 as SNHLY and CDR2 as FYNNEI. DNA for the CDR3: TGTGCCAGCAGTTCGGAGGGGCACGGCGAGCAGTACTTC. It yields the protein CASSSEGHGEQYF.

The chain has TRBV7-6 and TRBJ2-5; D is unresolved. V was cut by 5 bases and J by 5 bases, with 6 bases left in between. Germline lookup yields CDR1 SGHVS and CDR2 FNYEAQ. The CDR3 is made up of 11 amino acids. CDR3 in DNA: TGTGCCAGCAGCCGCCAGGAGACCCAGTACTTC. Protein product: CASSRQETQYF.

The rearrangement uses TRBV4-2 and TRBJ2-7; TRBD1 might be the D (5 bases). The V and J ends lost 1 base and 1 base respectively, with 11 bases between them. This CDR3 is built from 15 residues. Germline CDR1 LGHNA, CDR2 YNFKEQ. The CDR3, as DNA: TGTGCCAGCAGCCAAGGTCAAGGGGTATCCTACGAGCAGTACTTC. It translates to CASSQGQGVSYEQYF.

The chain couples TRBV6-1 to TRBJ2-7; 7 nucleotides line up with TRBD1. Trimming cost V 0 bases and J 2 bases; bases outside gene matches: 7. Germline V gene lookup returns CDR1 MNHNS and CDR2 SASEGT. CDR3 length: 16 amino acids. The CDR3 protein is CASSEADRVSAYEQYF. In DNA form, the CDR3 reads TGTGCCAGCAGTGAAGCCGACAGGGTGAGTGCCTACGAGCAGTACTTC.

The rearrangement uses TRBV10-3 and TRBJ2-7; D is unresolved. CDR3 length: 15 residues. V lost 2 bases and J 0 bases, leaving 11 bases between the germline ends. The germline V gene encodes CDR1 ENHRY and CDR2 SYGVKD. CDR3 sequence reads: CAISERQATSYEQYF. In DNA, the CDR3 is TGTGCCATCAGTGAGCGTCAGGCGACCTCCTACGAGCAGTACTTC.

This chain uses TRBV15 with TRBJ2-7; tentative D call: TRBD1 (6 bases). Trimming took 1 base from V and 5 from J, leaving 15 bases between them. The germline V gene encodes CDR1 LNHNV and CDR2 YYDKDF (reference sequence). CDR3 size: 15 residues. CDR3: CATSRVSWQGNEQYF. DNA of the CDR3: TGTGCCACCAGCAGAGTGTCGTGGCAGGGGAACGAGCAGTACTTC. The whole variable domain, remainder taken from reference TRBV15 and TRBJ2-7, is DAMVIQNPRYQVTQFGKPVTLSCSQTLNHNVMYWYQQKSSQAPKLLFHYYDKDFNNEADTPDNFQSRRPNTSFCFLDIRSPGLGDTAMYLCATSRVSWQGNEQYFGPGTRLTVT.

The chain employs TRBV29-1 and TRBJ2-7, with unresolved D. V lost 5 bases and J lost 4, with 12 bases in between. Germline V gives CDR1 SQVTM, CDR2 ANQGSEA. This CDR3 region has 12 residues. CDR3 in amino acids: CSVSVSEYEQYF. The DNA for the CDR3 is TGCAGCGTTTCCGTGTCGGAGTACGAGCAGTACTTC.

V usage is TRBV6-7 and J usage is TRBJ1-5; D is unclear. TRBV6-7 is an ORF; its function is uncertain. The germline V and J ends were trimmed by 0 bases and 0 bases, with 12 bases remaining between them. The CDR3 is 17 residues long. CDR3 coding DNA: TGTGCCAGCAGTTACTCGATCCCGGAGGGTAGCAATCAGCCCCAGCATTTT. This gives the protein CASSYSIPEGSNQPQHF.